This TCR beta chain was recovered during a study of blood T cell repertoires in COVID-19. About the research overall: Acute and convalescent COVID-19 specimens originated in the United States, Italy and Spain. Sources were T cells, B-cell-depleted T cells, or PBMCs; the material itself was cDNA or gDNA.

Per the study methods: Estimation of nucleated cell counts relied on the amplification of reference gene primers. Sequencing was performed with immunoSEQ multiplex PCR; in TCRdb, only in-frame clones are kept and a portion is missing. The V and J calls and clone size come from that table; D and trimming were worked out from the DNA. The sample holds 200,000 to 250,000 clones; about 89% are singletons and the top ten take more than 5.5%. Sequenced input: peripheral blood. The TCR comes from a man aged 55 to 70 who had recovered from COVID-19.

The CDR3 DNA follows: TGTGCCAGCTCAGGGGACAGGGGCTACGAGCAGTACTTC. Amino acids: CASSGDRGYEQYF. The chain recombines TRBV18 with TRBJ2-7; 10 bases are a match to TRBD1. V was pared by 5 bases and J by 3 bases, with 1 base of the junction left unmatched. The germline V gene encodes CDR1 KGHSH and CDR2 LQKENI. The CDR3 runs to 13 residues.